This T cell receptor beta chain stems from a study of CXCR3-negative and CXCR3-positive naive CD8 T cells. It was by 5' RACE with UMI labels that the TRB cDNA libraries were prepared. TCRdb re-called the 5' RACE reads, yielding one record per CDR3 amino acid sequence without DNA. The sample has 120,000 or so distinct CDR3 sequences, and its top ten clones hold 0.59%. Overall study findings and caveats: Hydrophobicity of TRB CDR3s was greater in CXCR3-positive naive cells than in CXCR3-negative naive cells.

The V gene's germline CDR1 is SGHRS and CDR2 YFSETQ. The CDR3 spans 14 residues. Concerning this clonotype: Antigen unknown.

Sequences were obtained from naive CXCR3+ CD8+ T cells from blood. Subset here: CD45RO-CCR7+CD27+CD95- naive CD8+ T cells expressing CXCR3 (TNR3+). V and J are TRBV5-1 and TRBJ1-2; the TCRdb D gene call, TRBD1, has no DNA to confirm it. The receptor was derived from a human donor in good health. Some clones in this sample may be carry-over from other donors' samples. This CDR3 is CASSVTGSSYGYTF.